This T cell receptor beta chain was recorded in a study of T-cell reconstitution after alpha-beta-depleted transplantation in children. Study findings and constraints: T-cell numbers and diversity one year post-transplant derived largely from freshly generated T cells. Expanded graft clones, several hundred of them, were reportedly the source of alpha-beta T cells about two months after transplant. Some patients owed their high day-60 TCRbeta diversity to surviving recipient T cells and thymic progenitors.

The TCRbeta library was prepared with unique molecular identifiers. TCRdb called the PCR reads again in MiXCR, with one record for every CDR3 protein. This table has 500,000 to 600,000 distinct CDR3 sequences, 27% appearing once. Of note for this clonotype: Its cognate antigen is unknown.

This CDR3 is built from 20 residues. The trim removed 1 base at V and 3 bases at J, leaving 18 bases unmatched. The germline CDR1 and CDR2 sequences are SGHAT and FQNNGV. Sequenced material: PBMCs, taken before TCRalphabeta/CD19-depleted stem cell transplant. This clonotype was sampled from a boy under three years old with Wiskott-Aldrich syndrome, due to receive a stem cell transplant. The V gene is TRBV11-2, the J gene TRBJ2-3; 8 nucleotides line up with TRBD2. This CDR3 reads CASSLGRMAGGPRGTDTQYF. CDR3 nucleotides: TGTGCCAGCAGCTTAGGACGGATGGCGGGAGGACCCCGGGGGACAGATACGCAGTATTTT.